Listed below are T cell receptor beta chains from one sample, sequenced in a study of T cell repertoires in cytomegalovirus infection. TCRdb recomputed calls from the reads with MiXCR, one row per CDR3 protein. Found here are 450,000 to 600,000 distinct CDR3 sequences, about 10% of them singletons; the top ten hold about 10%. Sequences were obtained from PBMCs. All receptors derive from a human donor in good health (CMV status not recorded). Some clones in this sample may be carry-over from other donors' samples. Each CDR3 is given with its conserved first and last residue. D genes are given only for firm matches. Part of the rows lack a size; the others show once, few, many or a class for expanded clones.

abundance	v_gene	d_gene	j_gene	CDR3nt	CDR3aa
many	TRBV19	-	TRBJ2-1	TGTGCCAGTAGTCCCGGTGGCCGATTTGGGAATGAGCAGTTCTTC	CASSPGGRFGNEQFF
many	TRBV7-3	TRBD2	TRBJ2-1	TGTGCCAGCAGCTTAACGGGGGGGAACCCCTCCTACAATGAGCAGTTCTTC	CASSLTGGNPSYNEQFF
many	TRBV28	-	TRBJ2-2	TGTGCCAGCAGCACAGGAGAGACCGGGGAGCTGTTTTTT	CASSTGETGELFF
many	TRBV28	-	TRBJ1-6	TGTGCCAGCAGTGAAAGACGGCGAACCCTCCACTTT	CASSERRRTLHF
few	TRBV20-1	-	TRBJ2-4	TGCAGTGCTAGCCCGGGACAAGACATTCAGTACTTC	CSASPGQDIQYF
-	TRBV29-1	-	TRBJ1-5	TGCAGCGTTGCAGGGGATAGCAATCAGCCCCAGCATTTT	CSVAGDSNQPQHF
many	TRBV6-1	TRBD1	TRBJ2-5	TGTGCCAGCAGAGCCGGGACAGGGGTAGGGACCCAGTACTTC	CASRAGTGVGTQYF
many	TRBV5-6	-	TRBJ1-1	TGTGCCAGCACTGGCGGACAAAACACTGAAGCTTTCTTT	CASTGGQNTEAFF
many	TRBV19	-	TRBJ2-1	TGTGCCAGCAATATGGGACGGGCCCAGGGGACCAATGAGCAGTTCTTC	CASNMGRAQGTNEQFF
-	TRBV12-3/TRBV12-4	-	TRBJ2-1	TGTGCCAGAAGTTTTGGGGACCCAAACGAGTTCTTC	CARSFGDPNEFF
many	TRBV7-2	-	TRBJ1-1	TGTGCCAGCAGCTTAGTCGAGGGGACTGAAGCTTTCTTT	CASSLVEGTEAFF
many	TRBV15	-	TRBJ1-2	TGTGCCACCAGCAGAGATCAGGGCAGCTATGGCTACACCTTC	CATSRDQGSYGYTF
-	TRBV6-5	-	TRBJ2-7	TGTGCCAGCAGGCAACTAGGGGGAGGCCCCTACGAGCAGTACTTC	CASRQLGGGPYEQYF
many	TRBV7-9	-	TRBJ2-1	TGTGCCAGCAGCCTTCCAAACTCCTACAATGAGCAGTTCTTC	CASSLPNSYNEQFF
-	TRBV20-1	-	TRBJ2-3	TGCAGTGCCCCAGCTACCCGGTATACACAGAATACGCAGTATTTT	CSAPATRYTQNTQYF
many	TRBV6-2/TRBV6-3	-	TRBJ2-7	TGTGCCAGCAGTGGCCCCTCGCCGGGGAGGCCCTACGAGCAGTACTTC	CASSGPSPGRPYEQYF
many	TRBV7-8	TRBD1	TRBJ1-5	TGTGCCAGCAGCTCGACAGGGGATAATCAGCCCCAGCATTTT	CASSSTGDNQPQHF
many	TRBV10-3	-	TRBJ2-1	TGTGCCATCAGTGGTCCGGGGGACGATGAGCAGTTCTTC	CAISGPGDDEQFF
few	TRBV5-1	-	TRBJ2-7	TGCGCCAGCAGCTTGAATGGAGGCCGAGGGATAAGCGAGCAGTACTTC	CASSLNGGRGISEQYF
-	TRBV18	TRBD1	TRBJ1-1	TGTGCCACGACAGGGGGACAAGAAGCTGAAGCTTTCTTT	CATTGGQEAEAFF
-	TRBV10-3	TRBD1	TRBJ1-4	TGTGCCATCAGTGCCGGGACAGGGGTAGAAAAACTGTTTTTT	CAISAGTGVEKLFF
many	TRBV29-1	-	TRBJ1-1	TGCAGCGTTGACAGGGGTCGCGGCGAAGCTTTCTTT	CSVDRGRGEAFF
few	TRBV10-2	TRBD1	TRBJ1-4	TGCGCCAGCAGTGAGTCGTGGCTGGACAGGGCTAATGAAAAACTGTTTTTT	CASSESWLDRANEKLFF
many	TRBV11-1	-	TRBJ1-1	TGTGCCAGCAGCTCACAGGCGCTGAACACTGAAGCTTTCTTT	CASSSQALNTEAFF
few	TRBV4-1	TRBD2	TRBJ2-3	TGTGCCAGCAGCCAAGAAGGACTAGGGGCACGCACAGATACGCAGTATTTT	CASSQEGLGARTDTQYF
-	TRBV28	TRBD1	TRBJ1-5	TGTGCCAGCAGTTCCCGGACAGGGGCTATCAATCAGCCCCAGCATTTT	CASSSRTGAINQPQHF
many	TRBV7-6	-	TRBJ1-2	TGTGCCAGCAGCTCCAAGACCCGTCAGGAGCCAGGCTATGGCTACACCTTC	CASSSKTRQEPGYGYTF
many	TRBV27	-	TRBJ2-1	TGTGCCAGCAGTTTATCGGGACACGGCTACAATGAGCAGTTCTTC	CASSLSGHGYNEQFF
many	TRBV20-1	-	TRBJ1-5	TGCAGTGCTAGAGCTTACGATGGACAGCCCCAGCATTTT	CSARAYDGQPQHF
few	TRBV5-1	TRBD1	TRBJ2-7	TGCGCCAGCAGCCCGGCGGGCCAGGGGGCGGGAGAGCAGTACTTC	CASSPAGQGAGEQYF
many	TRBV6-1	-	TRBJ1-5	TGTGCCAGCAGGATAGGACAGAATAGCAATCAGCCCCAGCATTTT	CASRIGQNSNQPQHF
many	TRBV18	TRBD1	TRBJ2-5	TGTGCCAGCAGTACGGGACAGGGGGAGACCCAGTACTTC	CASSTGQGETQYF
few	TRBV24-1	-	TRBJ2-3	TGTGCCACCAGTGACAATCGGGGCAAAGATACGCAGTATTTT	CATSDNRGKDTQYF
many	TRBV2	-	TRBJ2-2	TGTGCCAGCAGCGAGGGGAACACCGGGGAGCTGTTTTTT	CASSEGNTGELFF
many	TRBV4-1	-	TRBJ1-5	TGCGCCAGCAGCTGGGGACGTGGTCAGCCCCAGCATTTT	CASSWGRGQPQHF
many	TRBV6-2/TRBV6-3	TRBD2	TRBJ2-3	TGTGCCAGCATCCCAAGGAAGCGGGGGTCCACAGATACGCAGTATTTT	CASIPRKRGSTDTQYF
-	TRBV20-1	TRBD2	TRBJ2-5	TGCAGCGGGGCTAGCGGGGCTAAAGAGACCCAGTACTTC	CSGASGAKETQYF
-	TRBV19	-	TRBJ1-2	TGTGCCAGTAGTATACTCGGACAGCAAGCGCGCTATGGCTACACCTTC	CASSILGQQARYGYTF
many	TRBV7-8	TRBD2	TRBJ2-7	TGTGCCAGCAGCTTATCTGTCGGGAGGGGGAGAGGCGAGCAGTACTTC	CASSLSVGRGRGEQYF
many	TRBV5-6	-	TRBJ2-1	TGTGCCAGCAGCTTGGAATTAGATTCCTACAATGAGCAGTTCTTC	CASSLELDSYNEQFF
many	TRBV7-9	-	TRBJ1-3	TGTGCCAGCAGCTTGGCCCGTACTCTCTCTGGAAACACCATATATTTT	CASSLARTLSGNTIYF
many	TRBV7-9	-	TRBJ2-1	TGTGCCAGCAGTCGAAATTCCCCTCTACGGGATCCTCAGGATGAGCAGTTCTTC	CASSRNSPLRDPQDEQFF
many	TRBV10-3	-	TRBJ1-3	TGTGCCATCATGGAACAGCCTGGAAACACCATATATTTT	CAIMEQPGNTIYF
few	TRBV6-1	TRBD1	TRBJ2-6	TGTGCCAGTTCGAGGGCCCGGGACAGGGTTAGCTCTGGGGCCAACGTCCTGACTTTC	CASSRARDRVSSGANVLTF
many	TRBV5-1	-	TRBJ1-5	TGCGCCAGCAGCCCTGACCCATCACAGGGAAGGCAGCCCCAGCATTTT	CASSPDPSQGRQPQHF
-	TRBV19	-	TRBJ1-4	TGTGCCAGTAGTATATTTGATGCCACTAATGAAAAACTGTTTTTT	CASSIFDATNEKLFF
-	TRBV5-4	TRBD1	TRBJ2-7	TGTGCCAGCAGCTTTGTTAAAGGGACAGGAATCTACGAGCAGTACTTC	CASSFVKGTGIYEQYF
-	TRBV19	-	TRBJ1-1	TGTGCCAGTACCTTAAGGGCAGCACAAGGAGCTCTCTTT	CASTLRAAQGALF
-	TRBV20-1	-	TRBJ2-7	TGCAGTGCTAGAGATCATGAGAGGACCTACGAGCAGTACTTC	CSARDHERTYEQYF
few	TRBV20-1	-	TRBJ1-6	TGCAGTGCTAGTGATCAGGGTAAACGCTCCTATAATTCACCCCTCCACTTT	CSASDQGKRSYNSPLHF
many	TRBV7-9	-	TRBJ2-7	TGTGCCAGCAGCCCTACCTACATCAGGGACCCCTACGAGCAGTACTTC	CASSPTYIRDPYEQYF